This T cell receptor beta chain emerged from a study of graft-versus-host responses after intestinal transplantation. Looking at the study overall: The recipients all started with anti-thymocyte globulin induction and then took tacrolimus and steroids for 2 to 4 years.

The germline CDR1 and CDR2 sequences are SGHDT and YYEEEE. The CDR3 extends over 13 amino acids. The ends were cut back, 1 base at V and 5 bases at J, with 9 bases in the middle. General observations from the study: Circulating GvH clones peaking coincided with falling HvG clones soon after transplant.

A note on this clone: Its antigen is undetermined.

Processed graft tissue released its intraepithelial and lamina propria lymphocytes. Method: immunoSEQ multiplex PCR; TCRdb's copy keeps in-frame clones and lacks some. The sample contains about 9,600 clones, roughly 71% of which appear only once. The J gene is TRBJ2-5, the V gene TRBV5-6; tentatively, D is TRBD1 or TRBD2 (6 bases each). This receptor was taken from a human patient who received an intestinal transplant, so some T cells may come from the graft donor. The sample here was ileum tissue, taken less than 480 days after intestinal transplantation. The DNA of the CDR3 is TGTGCCAGCAGCTTGAGGGGGGCGGAGACCCAGTACTTC. Encoded protein: CASSLRGAETQYF.